This T cell receptor (beta chain) was profiled in a study of cytomegalovirus exposure and HLA in healthy donors. Study-wide results and limits: Later, an analysis showed that TCR beta chains associated with HLA were more clonally expanded than others that were equally common. CMV serostatus was the sole immune exposure information available.

In regard to this clone: Its antigen is not identified.

The CDR3 contains 13 residues. Looked up from germline, CDR1 is MDHEN and CDR2 is SYDVKM. Trimming at V came to 6 bases and at J to 5 bases, leaving 6 bases not matched to a gene. Both 60 Vbeta primers and 13 Jbeta primers went into the PCR. TCRdb's table, derived via immunoSEQ multiplex PCR, lists solely in-frame clones and lacks some. The sample yields about 130,000 clones, roughly four fifths seen once. This sequence was found in a woman aged 50 to 60 in good health and CMV-seronegative. This sequence joins TRBV28 and TRBJ1-1; 7 nucleotides agree with TRBD1. The sample was PBMCs. CDR3 region: CASRKQGWTEAFF. CDR3 DNA sequence: TGTGCCAGCAGGAAACAGGGGTGGACTGAAGCTTTCTTT.